This TCR beta chain emerged from a study of blood T cell repertoires in COVID-19. Study as a whole: Acute and convalescent COVID-19 samples came from the United States, Italy and Spain. Nucleic acid was either cDNA or gDNA, and it came from T cells, B-cell-depleted T cells, or PBMCs.

The length of the CDR3 is 13 residues. Trimming took 3 bases from V and 7 from J, leaving 9 bases between them. Germline CDR1 and CDR2: SGHAT and FQNNGV. In the original processing: Counts of nucleated cells, estimated from reference gene primer amplification, were obtained. Generated by immunoSEQ multiplex PCR, the TCRdb table keeps only in-frame clones and is missing some. V, J and clone size were drawn from that table, and D and trimming were deduced from the DNA. The sample gives more than 95,000 clones, about 85% of which show up once; under 4.5% is in the top ten. V is TRBV11-2 and J is TRBJ1-4; no clear D. The receptor's source is a man aged 50 to 60 with acute or convalescent COVID-19. Sequencing was done on a sample of peripheral blood. The CDR3 loop is CASSFPGSEKLFF. The CDR3 region has the DNA TGTGCCAGCAGCTTCCCGGGATCTGAAAAACTGTTTTTT.